The clone carrying this T cell receptor beta chain showed up many times. The antigen is undetermined. Fresh peripheral blood, about 10 ml of it, supplied the PBMCs. The data belong to a study of T cells in Graves' hyperthyroidism and ophthalmopathy. Overall study findings and caveats: Among clonotypes expanded in thyroid above 0.001, most were also found in blood.

This CDR3 is built from 16 residues. Germline loops: CDR1 SGDLS, CDR2 YYNGEE. The V and J ends lost 0 bases and 5 bases, in that order; junction bases with no gene match: 8. TCR beta CDR3 regions were amplified from RNA transcripts. A first-round RT-PCR of the TCR CDR3 used the HTBI primer set. TCRdb called the multiplex PCR reads again in MiXCR, with one record for every CDR3 protein. This table holds 300,000 to 450,000 distinct CDR3 sequences, approximately 14% found once. The rearrangement links TRBV9 to TRBJ2-5; 9 bases fit TRBD2. Sequenced input: blood. This receptor was taken from a woman aged 18-29 years with Graves' hyperthyroidism that later progressed to Graves' ophthalmopathy. CDR3 sequence reads: CASSVGGGRAMETQYF. The CDR3 bases are TGTGCCAGCAGCGTAGGAGGCGGGAGGGCCATGGAGACCCAGTACTTC.